This T cell receptor beta chain was identified during a study of T cell responses to AZD1222 COVID-19 vaccine. Regarding the study as a whole: There were vaccine-associated CD4 TCRs across spike, dominant at 160-218 and 743-854.

This clone was counted a single time. Antigen: not known. TCRdb keeps only in-frame clones here, not all; method: immunoSEQ multiplex PCR. The sample has 110,000 or so clones, 85% to 90% seen once. V gave up 4 bases and J gave up 6 bases, with 15 bases separating them. Germline V gene data show CDR1 as LGHDT and CDR2 as YNNKEL (reference sequence). The CDR3 contains 14 residues. This material consisted of peripheral blood, taken on day 0 of AZD1222 vaccination. This receptor was obtained from an adult in good health. The chain employs TRBV3-1 (or the pseudogene TRBV3-2) and TRBJ1-2; the D gene is possibly TRBD1 (6 bases). In DNA form, the CDR3 reads TGTGCCAGCAGCCTTGGACAGACGAGGGATGGCTACACCTTC. Its protein product is CASSLGQTRDGYTF.